The rows below give T cell receptor beta chains drawn from one sample of a study of T cell repertoires in cytomegalovirus infection. One entry per CDR3 protein, called by TCRdb with MiXCR from the reads. The sample gives around 280,000 distinct CDR3 sequences, approximately 13% of which show up once; 8.5% to 9% is in the top ten. Source material: PBMCs. These receptors all stem from a human donor in good health (CMV status not recorded). Some clones in this sample may be carry-over from other donors' samples. Both conserved end residues are part of each CDR3. The D gene is left open where the match is weak. The size field is filled for only some rows; it gives once, few, many or a size class.

J gene | V gene | clone size | D gene | CDR3 length | CDR3 protein | CDR3 DNA
TRBJ1-3 | TRBV29-1 | . | . | 11 | CSVGLGNTIYF | TGCAGCGTTGGCCTCGGAAACACCATATATTTT
TRBJ1-2 | TRBV7-2 | many | . | 13 | CASSATEGHGYTF | TGTGCCAGCAGCGCGACCGAAGGACACGGCTACACCTTC
TRBJ2-1 | TRBV7-9 | many | . | 15 | CASSFSLGGVNEQFF | TGTGCCAGCAGCTTCAGCTTAGGTGGGGTCAATGAGCAGTTCTTC
TRBJ2-3 | TRBV11-3 | . | TRBD2 | 14 | CASSSRSGSDTQYF | TGTGCCAGCAGCTCCCGGAGCGGGAGTGATACGCAGTATTTT
TRBJ2-7 | TRBV7-8 | many | . | 12 | CASSLEEYEQYF | TGTGCCAGCAGCTTAGAAGAGTACGAGCAGTACTTC
TRBJ2-1 | TRBV7-2 | many | . | 15 | CASSLVPLVYNEQFF | TGTGCCAGCAGCTTAGTCCCGCTCGTCTACAATGAGCAGTTCTTC
TRBJ2-2 | TRBV28 | . | . | 17 | CASRLTLRTVNTGELFF | TGTGCCAGCAGGCTTACGCTTAGGACGGTGAACACCGGGGAGCTGTTTTTT
TRBJ2-1 | TRBV20-1 | . | TRBD1 | 15 | CSARAGQGIANEQFF | TGCAGTGCTAGGGCCGGACAGGGGATCGCCAATGAGCAGTTCTTC
TRBJ1-5 | TRBV20-1 | . | . | 16 | CSANAGISSSNQPQHF | TGCAGTGCTAATGCAGGGATTTCGAGTAGCAATCAGCCCCAGCATTTT
TRBJ2-7 | TRBV6-2/TRBV6-3 | . | . | 15 | CASRPPQGTNYEQYF | TGTGCCAGCAGGCCACCCCAGGGAACTAACTACGAGCAGTACTTC